The 29 T cell receptor beta chains below were found in one sample sequenced in a study of cytomegalovirus exposure and HLA in healthy donors. Libraries were prepared by immunoSEQ multiplex PCR; TCRdb keeps only in-frame clonotypes and omits some of them. Here the sample spans some 340,000 clones, about 85% being singletons. Material for sequencing was PBMCs. These receptors were collected from a woman aged 30 to 39 in good health and CMV-seropositive.

This clone showed up just a few times. This chain connects TRBV6-5 to TRBJ1-2; D not resolved. Germline V gene sequence: CDR1 MNHEY, CDR2 SVGAGI. This CDR3 has 9 amino acids. Trimming pared 9 bases from V and 8 bases from J, leaving 7 bases between. CDR3 amino acids: CASLWGYTF. The CDR3 nucleotides read TGTGCCAGTCTCTGGGGCTACACCTTC.

The gene calls are TRBV6-1 and TRBJ1-3; no definite D call. CDR1 and CDR2 (germline): MNHNS, SASEGT. This CDR3 contains 12 residues. V dropped 3 bases and J dropped 2 bases, with 2 bases sitting between them. CDR3 DNA: TGTGCCAGCAGTGATACTGGAAACACCATATATTTT. This codes for CASSDTGNTIYF.

This clone was counted once. The chain is built from TRBV21-1 and TRBJ2-1; the table's D call TRBD2 went unverified against the DNA. TRBV21-1 is described as a pseudogene. This CDR3 comprises 16 residues. CDR3 loop: CASTQSRRGGRDEQFF. The DNA of the CDR3 is TGTGCCAGCACCCAAAGCAGGCGGGGGGGCCGGGATGAGCAGTTCTTC.

This clone showed up just once. V is TRBV5-1 and J is TRBJ1-2; the D is unclear. Trimming stripped 5 bases from V and 0 bases from J, with 5 bases between. Germline lookup yields CDR1 SGHRS and CDR2 YFSETQ. CDR3 length: 12 residues. As DNA, the CDR3 is TGCGCCAGCAGGACGGCTAACTATGGCTACACCTTC. This gives the protein CASRTANYGYTF.

The rearrangement uses TRBV4-3 and TRBJ2-1, with a possible D match to TRBD1 (6 bases). The V and J ends lost 0 bases and 11 bases respectively, with 11 bases between them. The CDR3 runs 13 residues. The germline V gene encodes CDR1 LGHNA and CDR2 YSLEER. The CDR3 nucleotides read TGCGCCAGCAGCCAAGAGGGCGGACAGAAGCAGTTCTTC. This codes for CASSQEGGQKQFF.

The DNA of the CDR3 is TGTGCCTGGGACCGCCGACACACTGAAGCTTTCTTT. It translates to CAWDRRHTEAFF. V and J are TRBV30 and TRBJ1-1; D is unclear. Germline V gene data show CDR1 as GTSNPN and CDR2 as SVGIG (reference sequence). CDR3 length: 12 amino acids. Trimming took 5 bases from V and 3 from J, leaving 10 bases between them.

The chain combines TRBV6-5 with TRBJ1-5; D uncertain. Germline CDR1 is MNHEY and CDR2 is SVGAGI. The CDR3 has 14 residues. Trimming removed 6 bases at V and 1 base at J, with 10 bases between. As DNA, the CDR3 is TGTGCCAGCAGGCCTCAGAGAAGCAATCAGCCCCAGCATTTT. Amino acid sequence: CASRPQRSNQPQHF.

V usage is TRBV27 and J usage is TRBJ1-5; D unresolved. CDR1 and CDR2 from the germline V gene are MNHEY and SMNVEV (reference sequence). The CDR3 contains 14 residues. V was cut by 1 base and J by 4 bases, with 8 bases left in between. The CDR3 DNA reads TGTGCCAGCAGTTTATTTTCTGGGAATCAGCCCCAGCATTTT. Amino acids: CASSLFSGNQPQHF.

This clone was observed a few times. The rearrangement uses TRBV10-3 and TRBJ2-7; 8 nucleotides align to TRBD2. The CDR3 has 13 amino acids. CDR1 and CDR2 (germline): ENHRY, SYGVKD. V lost 8 bases and J lost 0; bases outside the gene matches: 3. In nucleotides, the CDR3 is TGTGCCATCGGCGGGGGGAGCTCCTACGAGCAGTACTTC. Its protein product is CAIGGGSSYEQYF.

The V call is TRBV7-3, the J call TRBJ2-2; D is perhaps TRBD2 (6 bases). CDR1 and CDR2 from the germline V gene are SGHTA and FQGTGA. The ends were cut back, 8 bases at V and 8 bases at J, with 12 bases in the middle. The length of the CDR3 is 12 residues. CDR3 residues: CASQAGKGELFF. The CDR3 DNA reads as TGTGCCAGCCAGGCGGGGAAGGGGGAGCTGTTTTTT.

The chain combines TRBV6-5 with TRBJ1-3; a weak D match, TRBD1 (5 bases). Germline V CDR1 and CDR2: MNHEY, SVGAGI. V shed 7 bases and J shed 0 bases, with 13 bases lying between them. The CDR3 runs to 15 residues. CDR3 protein: CASTLRRGSGNTIYF. The CDR3 nucleotides read TGTGCCAGCACCCTCCGAAGGGGCTCTGGAAACACCATATATTTT.

This chain links TRBV7-3 with TRBJ1-1; maybe TRBD1 (6 bases). Per the germline V gene, CDR1 is SGHTA and CDR2 is FQGTGA. CDR3 length: 13 residues. V was pared by 2 bases and J by 4 bases, with 8 bases between. The CDR3 spells CASSLSTGTEAFF. CDR3 sequence (DNA): TGTGCCAGCAGCTTATCGACAGGCACTGAAGCTTTCTTT. The full variable domain, rest sourced from reference TRBV7-3 and TRBJ1-1, is GAGVSQTPSNKVTEKGKYVELRCDPISGHTALYWYRQSLGQGPEFLIYFQGTGAADDSGLPNDRFFAVRPEGSVSTLKIQRTERGDSAVYLCASSLSTGTEAFFGQGTRLTVV.

A note on this clone: An end of the junction differs from the germline gene, which may be a read error. V gene TRBV7-2 combines with J gene TRBJ1-2, with D unresolved. Germline loops: CDR1 SGHTA, CDR2 FQGNSA. The CDR3 extends over 15 amino acids. CDR3 in amino acids: CASSIADLLVYGYTF. DNA for the CDR3: TGTGCCAGCAGCATAGCAGACCTTCTTGTCTATGGCTACACCTTC.

This clone was observed a single time. V gene TRBV7-2 combines with J gene TRBJ1-2, with D uncertain. The germline V gene encodes CDR1 SGHTA and CDR2 FQGNSA. V was cut by 0 bases and J by 2 bases, with 4 bases left in between. The CDR3 loop spans 13 amino acids. The CDR3 protein is CASSLAQNYGYTF. The CDR3, as DNA: TGTGCCAGCAGCTTAGCCCAGAACTATGGCTACACCTTC.

The count of this clone is one. The chain has TRBV6-1 and TRBJ2-7, with D possibly matching TRBD2 (6 bases). The germline V gene has CDR1 MNHNS and CDR2 SASEGT. V lost 2 bases and J lost 7, with 15 bases in between. The CDR3 has 14 residues. The CDR3 loop is CASSERAVGGEQYF. The CDR3 DNA is TGTGCCAGCAGTGAACGGGCGGTTGGAGGGGAGCAGTACTTC.

This CDR3 is CAWSVQGGNTIYF. The DNA of the CDR3 is TGTGCCTGGAGTGTACAAGGGGGAAACACCATATATTTT. V and J are TRBV30 and TRBJ1-3, with D uncertain. CDR1 and CDR2 (germline): GTSNPN, SVGIG (reference sequence). The CDR3 runs 13 residues. V lost 0 bases to trimming and J lost 4 bases, with 7 bases between them. Based on the CDR3 plus reference TRBV30 and TRBJ1-3, the full variable domain is SQTIHQWPATLVQPVGSPLSLECTVEGTSNPNLYWYRQAAGRGLQLLFYSVGIGQISSEVPQNLSASRPQDRQFILSSKKLLLSDSGFYLCAWSVQGGNTIYFGEGSWLTVV.

V is TRBV18 and J is TRBJ2-7; D uncertain. This CDR3 has 12 amino acids. Germline V lookup: CDR1 KGHSH, CDR2 LQKENI. V lost 5 bases and J 5 bases, leaving 10 bases between the germline ends. The CDR3 DNA reads TGTGCCAGCTCATCCGTCGCGGACGAGCAGTACTTC. It yields the protein CASSSVADEQYF.

The genes are TRBV4-3 and TRBJ2-7; the match to TRBD1 covers 7 bases. The CDR3 has 15 residues. V gave up 1 base and J gave up 2 bases; unmatched junction bases: 5. CDR1 is LGHNA, CDR2 YSLEER, per germline. CDR3 amino acids: CASSQGRGPPYEQYF. The CDR3, as DNA: TGCGCCAGCAGCCAAGGAAGGGGGCCTCCCTACGAGCAGTACTTC.

The V and J genes are TRBV6-4 and TRBJ1-2; possibly TRBD1 for D (6 bases). Per the germline V gene, CDR1 is MRHNA and CDR2 is SNTAGT. The CDR3 is made up of 15 amino acids. Trimming removed 0 bases from V and 4 bases from J, with 12 bases in between. CDR3 in amino acids: CASSDSWGAPYGYTF. DNA for the CDR3: TGTGCCAGCAGTGACTCTTGGGGGGCCCCCTATGGCTACACCTTC.

The chain employs TRBV9 and TRBJ2-3, with TRBD2 identical over 7 bases. There are 16 residues in the CDR3. The V gene end was trimmed by 4 bases and the J gene end by 4 bases; junction bases not matched to a gene: 12. Germline V lookup: CDR1 SGDLS, CDR2 YYNGEE. The CDR3 sequence is CASSPLLREIPDTQYF. The CDR3 DNA reads TGTGCCAGCAGCCCCCTTCTGCGGGAGATACCAGATACGCAGTATTTT.

The J gene is TRBJ1-2, the V gene TRBV7-9; the D is unclear. CDR1 and CDR2 (germline): SEHNR, FQNEAQ (reference sequence). V was clipped by 1 base and J by 5 bases, with 8 bases between them. The CDR3 is made up of 13 amino acids. As DNA, the CDR3 is TGTGCCAGCAGCTTAGTAAACTATTATGGCTACACCTTC. It yields the protein CASSLVNYYGYTF.

The chain uses TRBV9 and TRBJ2-7; 12 nucleotides agree with TRBD1. Germline loops: CDR1 SGDLS, CDR2 YYNGEE. The J segment lost 6 bases and the V segment lost 3 bases, leaving 7 bases of the junction unmatched. The length of the CDR3 is 15 residues. CDR3 DNA: TGTGCCAGCAGCGCCCCGGGACAGGGGGCACGCGAGCAGTACTTC. Residues: CASSAPGQGAREQYF.

The chain employs TRBV30 and TRBJ1-2, with D tentatively TRBD1 (6 bases). The CDR3 runs to 14 residues. Deletions cut 0 bases from V and 8 bases from J, with 16 bases between. Germline V CDR1 and CDR2: GTSNPN, SVGIG (reference sequence). DNA of the CDR3: TGTGCCTGGAGTGTGAGGGGGAAAGTCGGAGGCTACACCTTC. Its protein is CAWSVRGKVGGYTF. The whole variable domain, remainder taken from reference TRBV30 and TRBJ1-2, is SQTIHQWPATLVQPVGSPLSLECTVEGTSNPNLYWYRQAAGRGLQLLFYSVGIGQISSEVPQNLSASRPQDRQFILSSKKLLLSDSGFYLCAWSVRGKVGGYTFGSGTRLTVV.

The rearrangement uses TRBV28 and TRBJ2-5; a possible D gene is TRBD1 (6 bases). Germline CDR1 and CDR2: MDHEN and SYDVKM. This CDR3 is built from 14 residues. V was shortened by 7 bases and J by 6 bases, with 18 bases between the two germline ends. CDR3 in amino acids: CASTLGQGYKTQYF. The CDR3 DNA sequence: TGTGCCAGCACCCTCGGTCAGGGGTATAAGACCCAGTACTTC.

The chain couples TRBV6-5 to TRBJ2-1; D may be TRBD1 (5 bases). The CDR3 has 13 residues. Per germline, CDR1 MNHEY and CDR2 SVGAGI. Trimming took off 7 bases at V and 7 bases at J, with 14 bases between the two ends. As DNA, the CDR3 is TGTGCCAGCATGGCCAGGGCCCCTAATGAGCAGTTCTTC. Translated, it gives CASMARAPNEQFF.

The chain recombines TRBV2 with TRBJ2-1; TRBD2 matches at 7 bases. J was trimmed by 1 base and V by 8 bases; bases with no gene match: 8. The CDR3 loop spans 15 amino acids. Per the germline V gene, CDR1 is SNHLY and CDR2 is FYNNEI. The CDR3 DNA follows: TGTGCCAGCTCACCCAGCGGGACTTCCTACAATGAGCAGTTCTTC. It translates to CASSPSGTSYNEQFF.

This chain uses TRBV15 with TRBJ2-7; D remains ambiguous. V lost 3 bases and J 2 bases, leaving 20 bases between the germline ends. The CDR3 loop spans 17 amino acids. Per germline, CDR1 LNHNV and CDR2 YYDKDF (reference sequence). The DNA of the CDR3 is TGTGCCACCAGCAGTCAGGAGAGGTCGCCCATTCCCTACGAGCAGTACTTC. Translating gives CATSSQERSPIPYEQYF. The whole variable domain, remainder taken from reference TRBV15 and TRBJ2-7, is DAMVIQNPRYQVTQFGKPVTLSCSQTLNHNVMYWYQQKSSQAPKLLFHYYDKDFNNEADTPDNFQSRRPNTSFCFLDIRSPGLGDTAMYLCATSSQERSPIPYEQYFGPGTRLTVT.

The rearrangement links TRBV6-5 to TRBJ2-5, with a possible D match to TRBD1 (6 bases). Germline lookup yields CDR1 MNHEY and CDR2 SVGAGI. The CDR3 contains 14 residues. Trimming took off 5 bases at V and 5 bases at J, with 15 bases between the two ends. CDR3 sequence: CASSLQGFWETQYF. Here the CDR3 DNA reads TGTGCCAGCAGTCTCCAGGGGTTTTGGGAGACCCAGTACTTC.

The chain combines TRBV9 with TRBJ1-4; TRBD1 might be the D (5 bases). The CDR3 has 15 residues. V lost 0 bases, J lost 4 bases, and 10 bases lay in between. CDR1 SGDLS and CDR2 YYNGEE come from the germline V gene. The CDR3 loop is CASSVAPGLNEKLFF. The CDR3 bases are TGTGCCAGCAGCGTAGCCCCGGGGCTTAATGAAAAACTGTTTTTT.